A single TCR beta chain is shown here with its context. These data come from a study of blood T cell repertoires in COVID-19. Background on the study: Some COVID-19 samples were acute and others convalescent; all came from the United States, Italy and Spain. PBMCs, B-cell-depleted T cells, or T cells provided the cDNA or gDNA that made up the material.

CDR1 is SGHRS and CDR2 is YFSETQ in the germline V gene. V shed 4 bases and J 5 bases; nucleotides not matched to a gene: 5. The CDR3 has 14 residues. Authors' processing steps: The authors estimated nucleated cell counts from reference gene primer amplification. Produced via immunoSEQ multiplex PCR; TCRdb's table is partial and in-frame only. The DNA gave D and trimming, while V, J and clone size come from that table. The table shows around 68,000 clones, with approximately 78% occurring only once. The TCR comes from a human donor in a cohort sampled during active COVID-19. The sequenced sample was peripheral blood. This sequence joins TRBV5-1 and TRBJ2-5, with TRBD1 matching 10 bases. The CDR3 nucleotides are TGCGCCAGCAGCCCGACAGGGGGCCTGGAGACCCAGTACTTC. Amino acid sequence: CASSPTGGLETQYF. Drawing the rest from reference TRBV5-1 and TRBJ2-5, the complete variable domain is KAGVTQTPRYLIKTRGQQVTLSCSPISGHRSVSWYQQTPGQGLQFLFEYFSETQRNKGNFPGRFSGRQFSNSRSEMNVSTLELGDSALYLCASSPTGGLETQYFGPGTRLLVL.